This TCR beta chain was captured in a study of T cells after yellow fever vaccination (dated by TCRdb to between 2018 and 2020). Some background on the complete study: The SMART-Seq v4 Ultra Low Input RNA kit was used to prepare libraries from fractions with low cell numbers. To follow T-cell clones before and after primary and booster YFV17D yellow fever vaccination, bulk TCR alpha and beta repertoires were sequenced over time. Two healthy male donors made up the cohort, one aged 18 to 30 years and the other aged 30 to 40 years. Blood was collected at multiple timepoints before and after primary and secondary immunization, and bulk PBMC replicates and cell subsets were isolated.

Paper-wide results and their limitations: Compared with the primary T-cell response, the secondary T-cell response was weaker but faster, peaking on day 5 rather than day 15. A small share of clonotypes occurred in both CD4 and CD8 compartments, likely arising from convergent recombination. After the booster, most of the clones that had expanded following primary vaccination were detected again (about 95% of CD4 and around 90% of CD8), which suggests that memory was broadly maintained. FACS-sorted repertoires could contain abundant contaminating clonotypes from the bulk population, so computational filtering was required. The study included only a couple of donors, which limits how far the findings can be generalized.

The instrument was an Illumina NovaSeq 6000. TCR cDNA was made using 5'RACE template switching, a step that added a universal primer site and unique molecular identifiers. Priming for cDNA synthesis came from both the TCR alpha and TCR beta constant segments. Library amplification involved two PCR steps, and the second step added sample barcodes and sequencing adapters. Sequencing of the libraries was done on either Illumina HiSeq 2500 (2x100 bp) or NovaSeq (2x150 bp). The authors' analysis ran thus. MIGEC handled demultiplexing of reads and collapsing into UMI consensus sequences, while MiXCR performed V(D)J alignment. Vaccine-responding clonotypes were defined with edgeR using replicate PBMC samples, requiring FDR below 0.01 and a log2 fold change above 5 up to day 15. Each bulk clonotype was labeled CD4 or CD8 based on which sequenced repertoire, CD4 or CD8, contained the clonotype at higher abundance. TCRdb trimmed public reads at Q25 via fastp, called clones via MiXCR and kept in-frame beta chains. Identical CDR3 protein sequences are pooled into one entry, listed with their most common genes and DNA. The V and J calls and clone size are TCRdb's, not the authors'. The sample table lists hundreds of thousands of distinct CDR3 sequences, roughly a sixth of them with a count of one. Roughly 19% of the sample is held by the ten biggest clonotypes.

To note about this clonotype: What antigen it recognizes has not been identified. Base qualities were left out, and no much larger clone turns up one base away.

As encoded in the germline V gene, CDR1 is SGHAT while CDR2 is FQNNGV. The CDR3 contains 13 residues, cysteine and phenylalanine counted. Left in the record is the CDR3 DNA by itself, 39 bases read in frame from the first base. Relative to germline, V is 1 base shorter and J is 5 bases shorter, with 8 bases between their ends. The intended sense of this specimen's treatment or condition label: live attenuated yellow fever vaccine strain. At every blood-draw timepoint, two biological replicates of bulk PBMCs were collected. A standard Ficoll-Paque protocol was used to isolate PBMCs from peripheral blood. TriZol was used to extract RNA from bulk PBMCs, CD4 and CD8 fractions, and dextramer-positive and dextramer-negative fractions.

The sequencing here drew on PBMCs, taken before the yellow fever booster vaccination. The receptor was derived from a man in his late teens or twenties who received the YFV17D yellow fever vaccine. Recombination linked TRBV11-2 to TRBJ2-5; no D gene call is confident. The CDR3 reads CASSLGSTETQYF. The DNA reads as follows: TGTGCCAGCAGCTTAGGGTCGACTGAGACCCAGTACTTC.